At least ten counts were recorded for the clone carrying this T cell receptor beta chain. The data were taken from a study of T cells after posttransplantation cyclophosphamide. Trimming took 0 bases from V and 2 from J; bases not matched to a gene: 5. CDR1 is LNHDA and CDR2 is SQIVND in the germline V gene (reference sequence). The CDR3 runs to 16 residues. Method: immunoSEQ multiplex PCR; TCRdb's copy keeps in-frame clones and lacks some. The data show 30,000 to 50,000 clones, with none appearing a single time. The sample was PBMCs. The receptor was isolated from a woman aged 45-65 years in good health and a related stem cell transplant donor. V gene TRBV19 combines with J gene TRBJ2-3; 7 positions agree with TRBD2. Written as DNA, the CDR3 is TGTGCCAGTAGTATAGACCCTAGCGGATTCACAGATACGCAGTATTTT. Its translation is CASSIDPSGFTDTQYF.